Listed here are 5 T cell receptor beta chains from one sample, sequenced in a study of cytomegalovirus exposure and HLA in healthy donors. TCRdb's table, derived via immunoSEQ multiplex PCR, lists solely in-frame clones and lacks some. The sample lists some 150,000 clones; around 93% were seen once. The sequenced material came from PBMCs. These receptors were collected from a man in his late teens or twenties in good health and CMV-seropositive.

This chain links TRBV5-1 with TRBJ2-5; weak D call: TRBD1 (5 bases). With 2 bases removed from V and 0 bases from J, the gap between germline ends came to 8 bases. The CDR3 contains 14 residues. Germline CDR1 and CDR2: SGHRS and YFSETQ. CDR3 nucleotide sequence: TGCGCCAGCAGCTTACGACAGAACCAAGAGACCCAGTACTTC. It is translated as CASSLRQNQETQYF.

Written as DNA, the CDR3 is TGTGCCAGCAAATCCCGGGACAACCCTAGCACAGATACGCAGTATTTT. It translates to CASKSRDNPSTDTQYF. The gene calls are TRBV2 and TRBJ2-3; TRBD1 might be the D (6 bases). The CDR3 has 16 residues. CDR1 is SNHLY, CDR2 FYNNEI, per germline. Trimming left V 7 bases short and J 0 bases short, with 17 bases between.

The CDR3 is CASSYSLSTEAFF. The DNA of the CDR3 is TGTGCCAGCAGTTACTCCTTGAGCACTGAAGCTTTCTTT. V is TRBV6-5 and J is TRBJ1-1; D gene uncertain. Trimming removed 0 bases at V and 4 bases at J, with 6 bases between. Looked up from germline, CDR1 is MNHEY and CDR2 is SVGAGI. There are 13 residues in the CDR3.

The chain combines TRBV10-3 with TRBJ1-1, with 7 bases identical to TRBD1. This CDR3 contains 19 residues. Trimming removed 4 bases from V and 0 bases from J; junction bases left unmatched: 17. CDR1 ENHRY and CDR2 SYGVKD come from the germline V gene. The DNA of the CDR3 is TGTGCCATCAGTGGGCCCGGCGGTACCCACAGGGGTGTGAACACTGAAGCTTTCTTT. Amino acid sequence: CAISGPGGTHRGVNTEAFF.

The rearrangement links TRBV9 to TRBJ2-3, with 12 bases lining up with TRBD2. The CDR3 is 16 amino acids. V trimming: 4 bases; J trimming: 2 bases; junction bases outside the gene matches: 5. Germline assignment: CDR1 SGDLS and CDR2 YYNGEE. The CDR3 DNA follows: TGTGCCAGCAGCCTCAGGACTAGCGGGGTCACAGATACGCAGTATTTT. Protein product: CASSLRTSGVTDTQYF. Full variable domain (missing parts from reference TRBV9 and TRBJ2-3): DSGVTQTPKHLITATGQRVTLRCSPRSGDLSVYWYQQSLDQGLQFLIQYYNGEERAKGNILERFSAQQFPDLHSELNLSSLELGDSALYFCASSLRTSGVTDTQYFGPGTRLTVL.